These T cell receptor beta chains were read from a single sample in a study of CD8+ T cells in alopecia areata. Only in-frame clones appear in the TCRdb table, and some are missing; sequencing was by immunoSEQ multiplex PCR. The table shows over 120,000 clones, with 45% to 60% occurring only once. This specimen consisted of CD4+ T cells sorted from blood, obtained at week 0. The receptors originated from a human donor with alopecia areata. The CDR3 runs from the conserved cysteine through the conserved F or W. Fields, in order: clone size, J gene, V gene, D gene, CDR3 DNA, CDR3 protein. The D gene is left open where the match is weak. Only part of the rows carry a size: once, few, many, or a class if the clone is expanded.

-,TRBJ1-5,TRBV2,-,TGTGCCAGCAGTGAAAGATCGGGCGCGGGTCAGCCCCAGCATTTT,CASSERSGAGQPQHF
-,TRBJ1-2,TRBV5-6,-,TGTGCCAGCAGCTCCTACAGGGTGGGCTACACCTTC,CASSSYRVGYTF
few,TRBJ2-1,TRBV30,-,TGTGCCTGGAGCAGGGGTGGGAAGAATGAGCAGTTCTTC,CAWSRGGKNEQFF
few,TRBJ2-1,TRBV6-5,TRBD2,TGTGCCAGCAGTGTGGGGCTAGCGGGAGAGTTGGAGCAGTTCTTC,CASSVGLAGELEQFF
-,TRBJ2-5,TRBV7-9,-,TGTGCCAGCAGCTTAGCTCAAGCGGAGACCCAGTACTTC,CASSLAQAETQYF
-,TRBJ2-7,TRBV30,TRBD2,TGTGCCTGGAGTGTGGCGCGGGAGTACGAGCAGTACTTC,CAWSVAREYEQYF
-,TRBJ2-1,TRBV29-1,-,TGCAGCGGGACCCTTGTGCTGTGGAATGAGCAGTTCTTC,CSGTLVLWNEQFF
-,TRBJ1-5,TRBV29-1,-,TGCAGCGTTTCCCAGCGCAATCAGCCCCAGCATTTT,CSVSQRNQPQHF
-,TRBJ1-1,TRBV6-1,TRBD1,TGTGCCAGCAGTATTACAGGGGCTAACACTGAAGCTTTCTTT,CASSITGANTEAFF
few,TRBJ2-1,TRBV11-2,-,TGTGCCAGCAGCTACATCAATGAGCAGTTCTTC,CASSYINEQFF
-,TRBJ2-1,TRBV7-8,TRBD2,TGTGCCAGCAGGATGGGGACTATCGATGAGCAGTTCTTC,CASRMGTIDEQFF
-,TRBJ2-5,TRBV7-8,-,TGTGCCAGCAGCTTGGACCCCCTCCGTGCCCAGTACTTC,CASSLDPLRAQYF
few,TRBJ2-5,TRBV29-1,-,TGCAGCGTCGTCCGCCAGGGAGGACGGGGAGAGACCCAGTACTTC,CSVVRQGGRGETQYF
once,TRBJ1-4,TRBV7-2,-,TGTGCCAGCAGCATCCTAGGGGCAGGGGAAAAACTGTTTTTT,CASSILGAGEKLFF
few,TRBJ2-6,TRBV27,-,TGTGCCAGCACCTCGACAGGCTCTGGGGCCAACGTCCTGACTTTC,CASTSTGSGANVLTF
once,TRBJ1-2,TRBV11-2,-,TGTGCCAGCAGCTCCAGGAACTATGGCTACACCTTC,CASSSRNYGYTF
many,TRBJ1-1,TRBV28,-,TGTGCCAGCAGTCTCCCCGGCTCGGGGGGCACTGAAGCTTTCTTT,CASSLPGSGGTEAFF
-,TRBJ1-5,TRBV6-5,TRBD1,TGTGCCAGCAGTACCGGACAGGGAGGCAATCAGCCCCAGCATTTT,CASSTGQGGNQPQHF
-,TRBJ1-2,TRBV29-1,-,TGCAGCGTTGAAGATCCGAACAGGGTAGGAGCTAACTATGGCTACACCTTC,CSVEDPNRVGANYGYTF
few,TRBJ2-6,TRBV19,-,TGTGCCAGTAGTGACGATAGCTCTGGGGCCAACGTCCTGACTTTC,CASSDDSSGANVLTF
-,TRBJ2-7,TRBV7-2,-,TGTGCCAGCAGCCCCCAACTCGTCGGGGAGCAGTACTTC,CASSPQLVGEQYF
-,TRBJ2-1,TRBV30,-,TGTGCCTGGAGGCCCCCCGGGGTTGAGCAGTTCTTC,CAWRPPGVEQFF
-,TRBJ1-1,TRBV14,-,TGTGCCAGCAGCAGAGTAGTTGGGACCACTGAAGCTTTCTTT,CASSRVVGTTEAFF
-,TRBJ2-7,TRBV2,TRBD1,TGTGCCAGCAGGGAGCGGACAGGGATAGACTTC,CASRERTGIDF
-,TRBJ2-5,TRBV18,TRBD2,TGTGCCAGCTCACCATTAGCGGGGGCCTCAGGAGAGACCCAGTACTTC,CASSPLAGASGETQYF
-,TRBJ2-3,TRBV5-8,TRBD1,TGTGCCAGCAGCTTGAACAGGGGGTATACGCAGTATTTT,CASSLNRGYTQYF
-,TRBJ2-3,TRBV29-1,TRBD2,TGCAGCGTTGCTGCTAGCCGCGGGGGTACGCAGTATTTT,CSVAASRGGTQYF
-,TRBJ2-1,TRBV7-2,TRBD1,TGTGCCAGCAGCCCGAGGACAGGGTGGGACAATGAGCAGTTCTTC,CASSPRTGWDNEQFF
-,TRBJ2-5,TRBV6-1,TRBD2,TGTGCCAGCACTGGACTAGACCAAGAGACCCAGTACTTC,CASTGLDQETQYF
-,TRBJ2-5,TRBV30,TRBD2,TGTGCCTGGAGTGTTTTCTTCGGGAGGGCCGGGGAGGAAGAGACCCAGTACTTC,CAWSVFFGRAGEEETQYF
few,TRBJ2-6,TRBV5-1,-,TGCGCCAGCAGCTTGGTCGTGGCCCCTGGGGCCAACGTCCTGACTTTC,CASSLVVAPGANVLTF
few,TRBJ1-1,TRBV23-1,-,TGCGCCAGCAGTCAAAAGGGTGGGACCATGAACACTGAAGCTTTCTTT,CASSQKGGTMNTEAFF
-,TRBJ1-1,TRBV7-9,-,TGTGCCAGCAGCTTGCAAGGAAGTGACACTGAAGCTTTCTTT,CASSLQGSDTEAFF
-,TRBJ1-2,TRBV28,-,TGTGCCAGCAGTCCCAGAGGGGCGGGGAACTATGGCTACACCTTC,CASSPRGAGNYGYTF
-,TRBJ2-1,TRBV18,TRBD1,TGTGCCAGCTCCCCCCGGGACAGGGGGTTAAAGAATGAGCAGTTCTTC,CASSPRDRGLKNEQFF
-,TRBJ2-7,TRBV5-1,-,TGCGCCAGCAGCTTGGCCCGGGCAGGGGTTGAAGTAGGAGAGCAGTACTTC,CASSLARAGVEVGEQYF
-,TRBJ2-1,TRBV19,-,TGTGCCAGTAAAGTCTACAATGAGCAGTTCTTC,CASKVYNEQFF
-,TRBJ1-5,TRBV7-8,-,TGTGCCAGCAGTCTGCCGGGGGAACCGAATCAGCCCCAGCATTTT,CASSLPGEPNQPQHF
few,TRBJ2-1,TRBV2,-,TGTGCCAGCAGCCTACGCGGGACGACAGGGAAGAAGGATGAGCAGTTCTTC,CASSLRGTTGKKDEQFF
-,TRBJ2-4,TRBV11-2,-,TGTGCCAGCAGCTTAGATGTGGTTGCCCAGTACTTC,CASSLDVVAQYF
-,TRBJ2-5,TRBV29-1,TRBD2,TGCAGCGCCCCCCTAGCGGGAGCTGAGACCCAGTACTTC,CSAPLAGAETQYF
few,TRBJ2-5,TRBV25-1,TRBD2,TGTGCCAGCAAGACTAGCGGCCAAAAAGAGACCCAGTACTTC,CASKTSGQKETQYF
few,TRBJ2-5,TRBV4-2,-,TGTGCCAGCAGTCGGGGTCGTGGAGAGACCCAGTACTTC,CASSRGRGETQYF